This is a list of T cell receptor beta chains from one sample in a study of blood T cell repertoires in COVID-19. Repertoires were generated with immunoSEQ multiplex PCR, while TCRdb's copy carries only in-frame clones and drops some. The sample lists 110,000 or so clones, 88% occurring once. Sequencing input: peripheral blood. Receptors were obtained from a human donor in a cohort sampled during active COVID-19. The CDR3 runs from the conserved cysteine through the conserved F or W. D genes are given only for firm matches. The size of a clone is reported for some rows only, either as once, few or many, or as a class for expanded clones.

>TRBJ1-1|NA|TRBV7-9|TRBD1|14
TGTGCCAGCAGCATGGGACAGATGAACACTGAAGCTTTCTTT
CASSMGQMNTEAFF
>TRBJ2-4|NA|TRBV3-1/TRBV3-2|NA|16
TGTGCCAGCAGCCAAGTCGGTGGGAGATACAAAAACATTCAGTACTTC
CASSQVGGRYKNIQYF
>TRBJ1-3|NA|TRBV18|NA|13
TGTGCCAGCTCGGGGGCTTCCGGAAACACCATATATTTT
CASSGASGNTIYF
>TRBJ1-5|NA|TRBV28|NA|15
TGTGCCAGCAGTTCGGCCGGGGGGAAGAATCAGCCCCAGCATTTT
CASSSAGGKNQPQHF
>TRBJ2-7|NA|TRBV4-1|TRBD2|15
TGCGCCAGCAGCCAAGTGGGCGGGGGGGTCTACGAGCAGTACTTC
CASSQVGGGVYEQYF
>TRBJ1-1|NA|TRBV5-1|NA|14
TGCGCCAGCAGCTTCCAGGGATCGAACACTGAAGCTTTCTTT
CASSFQGSNTEAFF
>TRBJ2-3|once|TRBV7-9|TRBD2|16
TGTGCCAGCAGCTCACGAGCGGGAGGGCCGGCAGATACGCAGTATTTT
CASSSRAGGPADTQYF
>TRBJ1-1|NA|TRBV6-7|NA|17
TGTGCCAGCAGCCCATACGGGGGAGGGCGGACGAACACTGAAGCTTTCTTT
CASSPYGGGRTNTEAFF
>TRBJ2-5|NA|TRBV7-6|NA|16
TGTGCCAGCAGCTTAGGGTTACAGGGTACCCAGGAGACCCAGTACTTC
CASSLGLQGTQETQYF
>TRBJ1-5|NA|TRBV28|TRBD1|13
TGTGCCAGCGCGGACAGGTACAATCAGCCCCAGCATTTT
CASADRYNQPQHF
>TRBJ1-2|few|TRBV7-5|NA|17
TGTGCCAGAAGCTTAGATGATGGGCGGGAAGCTAACTATGGCTACACCTTC
CARSLDDGREANYGYTF
>TRBJ1-1|NA|TRBV4-1|NA|13
TGCGCCAGCAGCCGCCTGAGGGACACTGAAGCTTTCTTT
CASSRLRDTEAFF
>TRBJ2-2|NA|TRBV12-3/TRBV12-4|NA|13
TGTGCCAGCAGATATTCAGGGACCGGGGAGCTGTTTTTT
CASRYSGTGELFF
>TRBJ2-5|NA|TRBV11-2|NA|18
TGTGCCAGCAGCTTAGTCCGGGGGGCCGCGCGACTACAAGAGACCCAGTACTTC
CASSLVRGAARLQETQYF
>TRBJ2-5|NA|TRBV5-1|TRBD1|14
TGCGCCAGCAGCCCACGGGACAGTTCGGAGACCCAGTACTTC
CASSPRDSSETQYF